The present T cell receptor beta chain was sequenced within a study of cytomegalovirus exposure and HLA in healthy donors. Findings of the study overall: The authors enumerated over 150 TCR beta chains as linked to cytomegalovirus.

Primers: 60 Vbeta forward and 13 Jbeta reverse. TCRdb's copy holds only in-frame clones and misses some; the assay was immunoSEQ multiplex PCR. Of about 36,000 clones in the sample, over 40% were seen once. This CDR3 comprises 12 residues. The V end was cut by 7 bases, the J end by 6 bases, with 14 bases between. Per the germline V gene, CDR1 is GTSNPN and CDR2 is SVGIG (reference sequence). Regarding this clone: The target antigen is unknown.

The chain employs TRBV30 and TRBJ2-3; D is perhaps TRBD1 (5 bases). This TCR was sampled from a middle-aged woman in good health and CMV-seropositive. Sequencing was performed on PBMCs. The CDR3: CASARGLDTQYF. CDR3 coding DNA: TGTGCCTCGGCTAGGGGCCTGGATACGCAGTATTTT.